These T cell receptor beta chains were read from a single sample in a study of cytomegalovirus exposure and HLA in healthy donors. Libraries were prepared by immunoSEQ multiplex PCR; TCRdb keeps only in-frame clonotypes and omits some of them. The repertoire holds about 130,000 clones, around 80% seen once, with 1.5% in the top ten. Sequencing was carried out using PBMCs. The receptors derive from a woman under 30 in good health and CMV-seronegative. The CDR3 runs from the conserved cysteine through the conserved F or W. Fields, in order: V gene, clone size, D gene, J gene, CDR3 length, CDR3 protein, CDR3 DNA. The D gene is left open where the match is weak. The size of a clone is reported for some rows only, either as once, few or many, or as a class for expanded clones.

v_gene: TRBV5-1; abundance: NA; d_gene: NA; j_gene: TRBJ2-7; len: 15; CDR3aa: CASSPGPAGHYEQYF; CDR3nt: TGCGCCAGCAGCCCCGGACCAGCGGGCCACTACGAGCAGTACTTC
v_gene: TRBV7-2; abundance: NA; d_gene: TRBD2; j_gene: TRBJ2-7; len: 16; CDR3aa: CASSSIGLAVSYEQYF; CDR3nt: TGTGCCAGCAGCTCGATAGGACTAGCGGTTTCCTACGAGCAGTACTTC
v_gene: TRBV27; abundance: NA; d_gene: NA; j_gene: TRBJ2-1; len: 17; CDR3aa: CASSPKKTSQGNNEQFF; CDR3nt: TGTGCCAGCAGTCCTAAAAAGACTAGTCAGGGCAACAATGAGCAGTTCTTC
v_gene: TRBV30; abundance: NA; d_gene: TRBD1; j_gene: TRBJ1-2; len: 14; CDR3aa: CAWSPDRVVFGYTF; CDR3nt: TGTGCCTGGAGTCCGGACAGGGTTGTTTTTGGCTACACCTTC
v_gene: TRBV7-2; abundance: few; d_gene: NA; j_gene: TRBJ2-7; len: 13; CDR3aa: CASSLSRTNEQYF; CDR3nt: TGTGCCAGCAGCTTATCCAGGACTAACGAGCAGTACTTC
v_gene: TRBV11-2; abundance: NA; d_gene: TRBD2; j_gene: TRBJ2-3; len: 13; CDR3aa: CATRTSPTDTQYF; CDR3nt: TGTGCCACCCGGACTAGCCCCACAGATACGCAGTATTTT
v_gene: TRBV10-2; abundance: NA; d_gene: NA; j_gene: TRBJ1-2; len: 11; CDR3aa: CASSAGYGYTF; CDR3nt: TGCGCCAGCAGTGCGGGCTATGGCTACACCTTC
v_gene: TRBV7-9; abundance: NA; d_gene: NA; j_gene: TRBJ1-1; len: 12; CDR3aa: CASSLEDTEAFF; CDR3nt: TGTGCCAGCAGCTTGGAGGACACTGAAGCTTTCTTT
v_gene: TRBV6-1; abundance: NA; d_gene: TRBD1; j_gene: TRBJ1-3; len: 15; CDR3aa: CASTGQGSSGNTIYF; CDR3nt: TGTGCCAGCACTGGACAGGGGAGCTCTGGAAACACCATATATTTT
v_gene: TRBV6-1; abundance: NA; d_gene: NA; j_gene: TRBJ1-5; len: 13; CDR3aa: CASSTDFDQPQHF; CDR3nt: TGTGCCAGCAGCACAGATTTTGATCAGCCCCAGCATTTT
v_gene: TRBV28; abundance: NA; d_gene: NA; j_gene: TRBJ1-1; len: 14; CDR3aa: CASSSSWGGREAFF; CDR3nt: TGTGCCAGCAGCTCTAGTTGGGGCGGGAGGGAAGCTTTCTTT
v_gene: TRBV5-1; abundance: NA; d_gene: TRBD1; j_gene: TRBJ2-7; len: 15; CDR3aa: CASSLQGQGAGEQYF; CDR3nt: TGCGCCAGCAGCTTGCAAGGGCAGGGGGCTGGCGAGCAGTACTTC
v_gene: TRBV5-4; abundance: NA; d_gene: TRBD1; j_gene: TRBJ2-3; len: 14; CDR3aa: CASSLQGEGDTQYF; CDR3nt: TGTGCCAGCAGTCTTCAGGGGGAAGGAGATACGCAGTATTTT
v_gene: TRBV13; abundance: NA; d_gene: TRBD2; j_gene: TRBJ2-5; len: 14; CDR3aa: CASSFSGSAETQYF; CDR3nt: TGTGCCAGCAGCTTTAGCGGGAGCGCAGAGACCCAGTACTTC
v_gene: TRBV18; abundance: NA; d_gene: NA; j_gene: TRBJ2-5; len: 14; CDR3aa: CASSSGTLQETQYF; CDR3nt: TGTGCCAGCTCATCTGGTACTCTACAAGAGACCCAGTACTTC
v_gene: TRBV30; abundance: NA; d_gene: NA; j_gene: TRBJ1-2; len: 13; CDR3aa: CAWRAASNYGYTF; CDR3nt: TGTGCCTGGAGGGCGGCTTCTAACTATGGCTACACCTTC
v_gene: TRBV2; abundance: NA; d_gene: NA; j_gene: TRBJ1-4; len: 16; CDR3aa: CASSEPGAGLWEKLFF; CDR3nt: TGTGCCAGCAGCGAACCAGGGGCAGGGTTGTGGGAAAAACTGTTTTTT
v_gene: TRBV19; abundance: NA; d_gene: NA; j_gene: TRBJ1-1; len: 14; CDR3aa: CASSIESGRTEAFF; CDR3nt: TGTGCCAGTAGTATAGAGTCAGGGAGGACTGAAGCTTTCTTT
v_gene: TRBV18; abundance: NA; d_gene: NA; j_gene: TRBJ2-2; len: 14; CDR3aa: CASSRLGVTGELFF; CDR3nt: TGTGCCAGCTCACGACTAGGAGTCACCGGGGAGCTGTTTTTT
v_gene: TRBV7-9; abundance: NA; d_gene: NA; j_gene: TRBJ1-1; len: 16; CDR3aa: CASSPVPGAKDTEAFF; CDR3nt: TGTGCCAGCAGCCCAGTACCAGGGGCCAAGGACACTGAAGCTTTCTTT
v_gene: TRBV14; abundance: NA; d_gene: NA; j_gene: TRBJ1-5; len: 15; CDR3aa: CASRGRGGHTQPQHF; CDR3nt: TGTGCCAGCAGGGGAAGGGGGGGGCACACACAGCCCCAGCATTTT
v_gene: TRBV6-5; abundance: NA; d_gene: TRBD2; j_gene: TRBJ2-7; len: 14; CDR3aa: CASIPAGGADEQYF; CDR3nt: TGTGCCAGCATACCAGCGGGAGGGGCGGACGAGCAGTACTTC
v_gene: TRBV20-1; abundance: NA; d_gene: NA; j_gene: TRBJ2-7; len: 11; CDR3aa: CSAAWLYEQYF; CDR3nt: TGCAGTGCTGCTTGGCTGTACGAGCAGTACTTC
v_gene: TRBV6-1; abundance: NA; d_gene: TRBD2; j_gene: TRBJ2-7; len: 15; CDR3aa: CASSEMTSVPYEQYF; CDR3nt: TGTGCCAGCAGTGAAATGACTAGCGTTCCCTACGAGCAGTACTTC
v_gene: TRBV7-9; abundance: NA; d_gene: NA; j_gene: TRBJ1-1; len: 15; CDR3aa: CASSSRVLGDTEAFF; CDR3nt: TGTGCCAGCAGTTCCCGGGTTTTAGGGGACACTGAAGCTTTCTTT
v_gene: TRBV6-1; abundance: few; d_gene: TRBD2; j_gene: TRBJ2-3; len: 14; CDR3aa: CASSPGLATDTQYF; CDR3nt: TGTGCCAGCAGCCCCGGACTAGCAACAGATACGCAGTATTTT
v_gene: TRBV7-2; abundance: NA; d_gene: TRBD2; j_gene: TRBJ2-5; len: 15; CDR3aa: CASSQYGLAEETQYF; CDR3nt: TGTGCCAGCAGCCAGTACGGACTAGCGGAAGAGACCCAGTACTTC
v_gene: TRBV6-1; abundance: NA; d_gene: NA; j_gene: TRBJ1-5; len: 15; CDR3aa: CASSGFRQPYQPQHF; CDR3nt: TGTGCCAGCAGCGGATTTCGACAGCCTTATCAGCCCCAGCATTTT
v_gene: TRBV7-8; abundance: NA; d_gene: NA; j_gene: TRBJ1-1; len: 16; CDR3aa: CASSFNLMGGNTEAFF; CDR3nt: TGTGCCAGCAGCTTCAACCTTATGGGGGGGAACACTGAAGCTTTCTTT
v_gene: TRBV27; abundance: NA; d_gene: NA; j_gene: TRBJ2-1; len: 14; CDR3aa: CASREGTSYNEQFF; CDR3nt: TGTGCCAGCAGAGAGGGCACGTCCTACAATGAGCAGTTCTTC
v_gene: TRBV9; abundance: NA; d_gene: NA; j_gene: TRBJ2-1; len: 14; CDR3aa: CASSVGGLGHEQFF; CDR3nt: TGTGCCAGCAGCGTAGGAGGGCTAGGCCATGAGCAGTTCTTC
v_gene: TRBV19; abundance: few; d_gene: NA; j_gene: TRBJ1-1; len: 13; CDR3aa: CASSLTENTEAFF; CDR3nt: TGTGCCAGTAGTCTGACAGAGAACACTGAAGCTTTCTTT
v_gene: TRBV6-5; abundance: NA; d_gene: NA; j_gene: TRBJ2-2; len: 15; CDR3aa: CASSPLLPETGELFF; CDR3nt: TGTGCCAGCAGTCCACTGCTGCCGGAGACCGGGGAGCTGTTTTTT
v_gene: TRBV7-9; abundance: NA; d_gene: NA; j_gene: TRBJ2-2; len: 14; CDR3aa: CASRLTGSDGELFF; CDR3nt: TGTGCCAGCAGGTTAACAGGGTCCGACGGGGAGCTGTTTTTT
v_gene: TRBV6-1; abundance: NA; d_gene: NA; j_gene: TRBJ2-7; len: 13; CDR3aa: CATNRAGDGEQYF; CDR3nt: TGTGCCACCAACAGGGCGGGAGACGGCGAGCAGTACTTC
v_gene: TRBV6-6; abundance: NA; d_gene: NA; j_gene: TRBJ1-2; len: 16; CDR3aa: CASSYSNIRRVDGYTF; CDR3nt: TGTGCCAGCAGTTACTCGAATATCAGGAGGGTGGATGGCTACACCTTC
v_gene: TRBV12-5; abundance: NA; d_gene: TRBD2; j_gene: TRBJ2-1; len: 15; CDR3aa: CASGSRLAGGGEQFF; CDR3nt: TGTGCTAGTGGTTCCAGACTAGCGGGGGGTGGGGAGCAGTTCTTC
v_gene: TRBV2; abundance: NA; d_gene: TRBD1; j_gene: TRBJ1-2; len: 13; CDR3aa: CASRDRELYGYTF; CDR3nt: TGTGCCAGCAGGGACAGGGAGCTGTATGGCTACACCTTC
v_gene: TRBV12-5; abundance: NA; d_gene: NA; j_gene: TRBJ1-5; len: 20; CDR3aa: CASVPAAKWGALDSNQPQHF; CDR3nt: TGTGCTAGTGTCCCGGCGGCAAAATGGGGAGCCCTGGATAGCAATCAGCCCCAGCATTTT
v_gene: TRBV6-1; abundance: NA; d_gene: NA; j_gene: TRBJ1-3; len: 13; CDR3aa: CATTSTSGNTIYF; CDR3nt: TGTGCCACTACGTCAACCTCTGGAAACACCATATATTTT
v_gene: TRBV11-2; abundance: NA; d_gene: NA; j_gene: TRBJ1-1; len: 16; CDR3aa: CASSLVAGELNTEAFF; CDR3nt: TGTGCCAGCAGCTTAGTTGCAGGGGAATTGAACACTGAAGCTTTCTTT
v_gene: TRBV2; abundance: NA; d_gene: TRBD1; j_gene: TRBJ1-3; len: 14; CDR3aa: CASSGWTGGNTIYF; CDR3nt: TGTGCCAGCAGCGGCTGGACAGGCGGAAACACCATATATTTT
v_gene: TRBV10-1; abundance: NA; d_gene: TRBD2; j_gene: TRBJ2-1; len: 13; CDR3aa: CASSASGTNEQFF; CDR3nt: TGCGCCAGCAGCGCTAGCGGTACGAATGAGCAGTTCTTC
v_gene: TRBV28; abundance: NA; d_gene: TRBD2; j_gene: TRBJ2-5; len: 15; CDR3aa: CASNLLGLAEETQYF; CDR3nt: TGTGCCAGCAACCTACTGGGACTAGCGGAAGAGACCCAGTACTTC
v_gene: TRBV6-5; abundance: once; d_gene: TRBD1; j_gene: TRBJ1-3; len: 13; CDR3aa: CASGNRGENTIYF; CDR3nt: TGTGCCAGCGGCAACAGGGGTGAAAACACCATATATTTT
v_gene: TRBV4-2; abundance: NA; d_gene: NA; j_gene: TRBJ2-5; len: 18; CDR3aa: CASSQDLQYGAGGKTQYF; CDR3nt: TGTGCCAGCAGCCAAGATTTACAATATGGGGCAGGGGGGAAGACCCAGTACTTC
v_gene: TRBV27; abundance: NA; d_gene: NA; j_gene: TRBJ2-7; len: 14; CDR3aa: CASSLAGEGNEQYF; CDR3nt: TGTGCCAGCAGTTTGGCAGGGGAAGGGAACGAGCAGTACTTC
v_gene: TRBV5-4; abundance: NA; d_gene: TRBD2; j_gene: TRBJ2-3; len: 17; CDR3aa: CASSFSPLAGAADTQYF; CDR3nt: TGTGCCAGCAGCTTCTCCCCACTCGCGGGAGCGGCAGATACGCAGTATTTT
v_gene: TRBV2; abundance: NA; d_gene: TRBD2; j_gene: TRBJ2-7; len: 15; CDR3aa: CASTLSSGSRYEQYF; CDR3nt: TGTGCCAGCACCCTATCTAGCGGGAGTAGGTACGAGCAGTACTTC
v_gene: TRBV6-6; abundance: NA; d_gene: NA; j_gene: TRBJ2-1; len: 16; CDR3aa: CASSYSLASSYNEQFF; CDR3nt: TGTGCCAGCAGTTACTCCCTAGCGAGCTCCTACAATGAGCAGTTCTTC
v_gene: TRBV5-4; abundance: NA; d_gene: NA; j_gene: TRBJ1-1; len: 13; CDR3aa: CASSGTANTEAFF; CDR3nt: TGTGCCAGCAGCGGGACTGCGAACACTGAAGCTTTCTTT
v_gene: TRBV5-4; abundance: NA; d_gene: NA; j_gene: TRBJ2-3; len: 14; CDR3aa: CASSLDRATDTQYF; CDR3nt: TGTGCCAGCAGCTTGGACAGGGCCACAGATACGCAGTATTTT
v_gene: TRBV5-1; abundance: NA; d_gene: TRBD2; j_gene: TRBJ2-7; len: 15; CDR3aa: CASSSGTSVSYEQYF; CDR3nt: TGCGCCAGCTCCTCGGGGACTAGCGTTAGCTACGAGCAGTACTTC
v_gene: TRBV7-8; abundance: NA; d_gene: NA; j_gene: TRBJ1-5; len: 13; CDR3aa: CASSLDRDQPQHF; CDR3nt: TGTGCCAGCAGCTTAGACAGAGACCAGCCCCAGCATTTT